These 15 T cell receptor beta chains originate from one sample sequenced in a study of control samples from healthy donors and cancer patients (dated by TCRdb to the early 2020s). Library creation used the immunoSEQ multiplex PCR assay. Drawn from immuneACCESS, this table holds only the in-frame rearrangements with V and J called that TCRdb kept. Clones are partly lost; checked studies trace under half to an unresolved V gene and leave the rest unexplained. This sample has roughly 400,000 clones in its table, and approximately 92% of those were observed once. 5.5% to 8% of the sample lies in the top ten. Sequenced: PBMCs. Receptors were obtained from a man aged 35-49 years with head and neck cancer.

The rearrangement links TRBV9 to TRBJ1-6; D remains unclear. In germline, CDR1 is SGDLS, CDR2 YYNGEE. Trimming removed 0 bases at V and 12 bases at J, with 13 bases between. CDR3 length equals 14 residues. The CDR3 region has the DNA TGTGCCAGCAGCGTAGGGAGAACCGGCGGACCCCTCCACTTT. It codes for CASSVGRTGGPLHF. Drawing the rest from reference TRBV9 and TRBJ1-6, the complete variable domain is DSGVTQTPKHLITATGQRVTLRCSPRSGDLSVYWYQQSLDQGLQFLIQYYNGEERAKGNILERFSAQQFPDLHSELNLSSLELGDSALYFCASSVGRTGGPLHFGNGTRLTVT.

V gene TRBV6-5 combines with J gene TRBJ2-7; 11 bases are shared with TRBD2. The CDR3 loop spans 15 amino acids. J gave up 2 bases and V 6 bases, and 6 bases lay outside the gene matches. Germline CDR1 is MNHEY and CDR2 is SVGAGI. The CDR3 coding sequence is TGTGCCAGCAGAACCTTAGCGGGAGGGCCCTACGAGCAGTACTTC. It codes for CASRTLAGGPYEQYF.

The chain employs TRBV27 and TRBJ2-7, with D uncertain. The germline CDR1 and CDR2 sequences are MNHEY and SMNVEV (reference sequence). Trimming pared 6 bases from V and 5 bases from J, leaving 17 bases between. The CDR3 consists of 14 residues. The CDR3 is CASRLSLGINEQYF. CDR3 bases: TGTGCCAGCAGGTTAAGTCTAGGGATAAACGAGCAGTACTTC.

This clone was seen only once. The chain carries TRBV7-2 and TRBJ2-2; D ambiguous. Trimming shortened V by 4 bases and J by 3 bases, and 9 bases separated the two germline ends. Looked up from germline, CDR1 is SGHTA and CDR2 is FQGNSA. The CDR3 contains 14 residues. The CDR3 region is CASSSYSDTGELFF. The DNA of the CDR3 is TGTGCCAGCAGCTCCTACTCGGACACCGGGGAGCTGTTTTTT.

The chain uses TRBV5-1 and TRBJ2-5, with D tentatively TRBD2 (5 bases). The CDR3 sequence is 17 residues long. Germline V CDR1 and CDR2: SGHRS, YFSETQ. Trimming took off 2 bases at V and 2 bases at J, with 19 bases between the two ends. The CDR3 region is CASSLGPLDGEQETQYF. CDR3 nucleotide sequence: TGCGCCAGCAGCTTAGGTCCCCTTGATGGGGAGCAAGAGACCCAGTACTTC.

The chain joins TRBV29-1 to TRBJ1-1; 8 bases line up with TRBD1. Germline loops: CDR1 SQVTM, CDR2 ANQGSEA. Losses at the gene ends were 1 base for V and 11 bases for J; bases not matched to a gene: 9. The length of the CDR3 is 13 residues. For the CDR3, the DNA is TGCAGCGTTGAAGGCAGGGGGCTCGGTATGGCTTTCTTT. Residues: CSVEGRGLGMAFF.

The chain is built from TRBV9 and TRBJ2-7; 7 nucleotides align to TRBD2. This CDR3 is built from 15 residues. Trimming removed 0 bases from V and 2 bases from J; junction bases left unmatched: 5. The germline gives CDR1 SGDLS, CDR2 YYNGEE. For the CDR3, the DNA is TGTGCCAGCAGCGTAGGATGGGAGGGGACCTACGAGCAGTACTTC. It yields the protein CASSVGWEGTYEQYF.

J is TRBJ2-4 and V is TRBV28, with a weak D call TRBD2 (6 bases). With 5 bases removed from V and 2 bases from J, the gap between germline ends came to 16 bases. The CDR3 totals 16 residues. Germline V CDR1 and CDR2: MDHEN, SYDVKM. CDR3 loop: CASSSAAEGTKNIQYF. The CDR3, as DNA: TGTGCCAGCAGTAGCGCGGCGGAGGGGACCAAAAACATTCAGTACTTC.

This clone has just a few counts. The CDR3 loop reads CASGLVNRAEAFF. CDR3 nucleotide sequence: TGTGCTAGTGGTTTGGTAAATCGGGCTGAAGCTTTCTTT. The genes are TRBV12-5 and TRBJ1-1, with D hard to call. V dropped 0 bases and J dropped 6 bases, with 8 bases sitting between them. The CDR3 has 13 residues. Germline CDR1 and CDR2: LGHNT and FRNRAP. The whole variable domain, remainder taken from reference TRBV12-5 and TRBJ1-1, is DARVTQTPRHKVTEMGQEVTMRCQPILGHNTVFWYRQTMMQGLELLAYFRNRAPLDDSGMPKDRFSAEMPDATLATLKIQPSEPRDSAVYFCASGLVNRAEAFFGQGTRLTVV.

The V gene is TRBV19, the J gene TRBJ1-2; 7 bases agree with TRBD1. This CDR3 is built from 15 residues. V lost 6 bases, J lost 2 bases, and 9 bases stayed unmatched. Germline CDR1 LNHDA, CDR2 SQIVND (reference sequence). CDR3 loop: CASSIYRGENYGYTF. CDR3 nucleotide sequence: TGTGCCAGTAGCATCTACAGGGGTGAGAACTATGGCTACACCTTC.

The rearrangement uses TRBV6-2 or TRBV6-3 and TRBJ2-1; 13 bases fit TRBD2. Germline assignment: CDR1 MNHEY and CDR2 SVGEGT. This CDR3 has 14 amino acids. The V and J ends lost 5 bases and 6 bases, in that order; junction bases with no gene match: 1. The CDR3 region is CASSRLAGGNEQFF. The CDR3 nucleotides read TGTGCCAGCAGTAGACTAGCGGGGGGCAATGAGCAGTTCTTC.

The gene calls are TRBV3-1 (or the pseudogene TRBV3-2) and TRBJ2-2; weak D call: TRBD2 (6 bases). V was trimmed by 4 bases and J by 6 bases, leaving 18 bases between them. Germline V gene lookup returns CDR1 LGHDT and CDR2 YNNKEL (reference sequence). This CDR3 has 16 amino acids. In DNA, the CDR3 is TGTGCCAGCAGCCCTACGGCCCGGGAGACCCCCGGGGAGCTGTTTTTT. This encodes CASSPTARETPGELFF.

V is TRBV19 and J is TRBJ1-1; D ambiguous. The germline gives CDR1 LNHDA, CDR2 SQIVND (reference sequence). The V end lost 5 bases, the J end lost 0 bases, and 13 bases lay between the germline ends. CDR3 length equals 15 residues. The CDR3 protein is CASSPLRTMNTEAFF. Here the CDR3 DNA reads TGTGCCAGTAGTCCCCTGCGAACGATGAACACTGAAGCTTTCTTT.

This chain links TRBV4-1 with TRBJ2-1; TRBD2 matches 8 bases. The CDR3 contains 16 residues. CDR1 and CDR2 from the germline V gene are MGHRA and YSYEKL. Trimming took 0 bases from V and 10 from J; bases not matched to a gene: 11. The CDR3 spells CASSQDRYGGAGEQFF. CDR3 coding DNA: TGCGCCAGCAGCCAAGATCGTTACGGGGGGGCGGGCGAGCAGTTCTTC.

The rearrangement links TRBV6-5 to TRBJ1-2, with 9 bases fitting TRBD1. The CDR3 contains 12 residues. CDR1 and CDR2 (germline): MNHEY, SVGAGI. The trim removed 6 bases at V and 8 bases at J, leaving 4 bases unmatched. The CDR3 sequence: CASSLTGGGYTF. DNA of the CDR3: TGTGCCAGCAGCCTAACAGGGGGCGGCTACACCTTC.